The next 21 T cell receptor beta chains were all read from a single sample in a study of T cell responses to AZD1222 COVID-19 vaccine. Clones were read by immunoSEQ multiplex PCR, and TCRdb kept only the in-frame ones, dropping some. The sample holds 150,000 to 200,000 clones; over 85% are singletons and the top ten take around 3.8%. The input for sequencing was peripheral blood, taken on day 0 of AZD1222 vaccination. The receptor source for this set is an adult in good health.

The chain combines TRBV12-3 or TRBV12-4 with TRBJ1-1; D not resolved. The CDR3 totals 13 residues. V was cut by 6 bases and J by 3 bases, with 11 bases left in between. CDR3 DNA sequence: TGTGCCAGCAGCCTAATCCGGGACACTGAAGCTTTCTTT. Translating gives CASSLIRDTEAFF.

This chain uses TRBV7-7 with TRBJ2-5; TRBD2 agrees at 14 bases. Germline trimming cut 1 base from V and 4 bases from J; bases unmatched to any gene: 5. The CDR3 loop spans 17 amino acids. Per the germline V gene, CDR1 is SSHAT and CDR2 is FNYEAQ (reference sequence). The CDR3 spells CASSLGGTSGSVETQYF. Here the CDR3 DNA reads TGTGCCAGCAGCTTAGGCGGGACTAGCGGGAGCGTAGAGACCCAGTACTTC.

This clone was detected once. The chain recombines TRBV18 with TRBJ1-1, with D unresolved. Per the germline V gene, CDR1 is KGHSH and CDR2 is LQKENI. The CDR3 has 13 residues. The V end was cut by 3 bases, the J end by 7 bases, with 12 bases between. The CDR3 coding sequence is TGTGCCAGCTCACCCAGTTCCGGCCTTGAAGCTTTCTTT. Its translation is CASSPSSGLEAFF.

The chain carries TRBV6-5 and TRBJ2-7; either TRBD1 or TRBD2 may fit D (7 bases each). The CDR3 is 14 residues long. Germline V gene data show CDR1 as MNHEY and CDR2 as SVGAGI. Trimming left V 2 bases short and J 6 bases short, with 14 bases between. This chain's CDR3 is CASSYLPGGGEQYF. CDR3 nucleotide sequence: TGTGCCAGCAGTTACCTACCAGGGGGGGGCGAGCAGTACTTC.

CDR3 nucleotide sequence: TGCGCCAGCAGCCAAGGTTCCCCCAGGGGCTATAATTCACCCCTCCACTTT. It codes for CASSQGSPRGYNSPLHF. This chain uses TRBV4-1 with TRBJ1-6, with D possibly matching TRBD1 (6 bases). CDR1 is MGHRA, CDR2 YSYEKL, per germline. The CDR3 extends over 17 amino acids. The ends were cut back, 1 base at V and 3 bases at J, with 13 bases in the middle.

V is TRBV7-2 and J is TRBJ1-6, with TRBD1 matching over 8 bases. Germline loops: CDR1 SGHTA, CDR2 FQGNSA. This CDR3 is built from 14 residues. V was pared by 9 bases and J by 5 bases, with 6 bases of the junction left unmatched. The CDR3 sequence: CASGDRRNNSPLHF. The CDR3 DNA reads TGTGCCAGTGGGGACAGGAGAAATAATTCACCCCTCCACTTT.

This clone was detected only once. The J gene is TRBJ1-5, the V gene TRBV6-5, with D perhaps matching TRBD1 (6 bases). The CDR3 runs 16 residues. V lost 4 bases, J lost 4 bases, and 17 bases lay in between. Germline assignment: CDR1 MNHEY and CDR2 SVGAGI. CDR3 residues: CASSWGRGYLNQPQHF. In DNA, the CDR3 is TGTGCCAGCAGTTGGGGCAGGGGCTATCTAAATCAGCCCCAGCATTTT.

The chain couples TRBV6-4 to TRBJ1-1; tentatively, D is TRBD1 (5 bases). The CDR3 consists of 13 residues. Trimming left V 6 bases short and J 5 bases short, with 13 bases between. CDR1 and CDR2 (germline): MRHNA, SNTAGT. The CDR3 loop reads CASSLGRGTEAFF. CDR3 bases: TGTGCCAGCAGCCTGGGACGGGGAACTGAAGCTTTCTTT.

The V and J genes are TRBV2 and TRBJ1-3; no clear D gene. Between the trimmed V and J ends, which lost 8 bases and 4 bases, there was a span of 9 bases. This CDR3 contains 12 residues. Germline values: CDR1 SNHLY, CDR2 FYNNEI. Here the CDR3 reads CASQWRGNTIYF. The CDR3 DNA sequence: TGTGCCAGCCAGTGGAGGGGAAACACCATATATTTT.

This clone was counted a single time. The chain links TRBV6-6 to TRBJ1-5; TRBD1 agrees at 7 bases. Per germline, CDR1 MNHNY and CDR2 SVGAGI (reference sequence). Germline trimming cut 6 bases from V and 11 bases from J; bases unmatched to any gene: 13. This CDR3 contains 14 residues. The CDR3 protein is CASSIDRVEGAQHF. CDR3 nucleotides: TGTGCCAGCAGCATCGACAGGGTAGAAGGGGCCCAGCATTTT.

This chain joins TRBV27 and TRBJ1-2; no firm D call. The length of the CDR3 is 14 residues. CDR1 is MNHEY, CDR2 SMNVEV, per germline (reference sequence). Between the trimmed V and J ends, which lost 2 bases and 4 bases, there was a span of 11 bases. The CDR3 reads CASSLGAAGYGYTF. The CDR3, as DNA: TGTGCCAGCAGTTTAGGTGCGGCGGGCTATGGCTACACCTTC.

This sequence joins TRBV3-1 (or the pseudogene TRBV3-2) and TRBJ1-6, with a possible D match to TRBD1 (5 bases). This CDR3 spans 14 amino acids. Between the trimmed V and J ends, which lost 8 bases and 4 bases, there was a span of 12 bases. Germline V gene lookup returns CDR1 LGHDT and CDR2 YNNKEL (reference sequence). CDR3 sequence: CASGDPPYNSPLHF. CDR3 in DNA: TGTGCCAGCGGGGACCCTCCTTATAATTCACCCCTCCACTTT.

The J gene is TRBJ1-1, the V gene TRBV6-5; D possibly corresponds to TRBD1 (5 bases). Germline V gene lookup returns CDR1 MNHEY and CDR2 SVGAGI. This CDR3 has 15 residues. V lost 0 bases and J 8 bases, leaving 16 bases between the germline ends. The CDR3 DNA reads TGTGCCAGCAGTTACTCGTCCCTGGGTAGGGGAGAAGCTTTCTTT. Translation gives CASSYSSLGRGEAFF.

The count of this clone is one. The chain is built from TRBV20-1 and TRBJ2-1; no clear D. The CDR3 loop spans 10 amino acids. V lost 4 bases, J lost 7 bases, and 5 bases lay in between. Germline CDR1 reads DFQATT; CDR2 reads SNEGSKA (reference sequence). CDR3 sequence reads: CSATRNEQFF. CDR3 sequence (DNA): TGCAGTGCTACGCGAAATGAGCAGTTCTTC.

The chain employs TRBV29-1 and TRBJ1-4, with TRBD1 matching 10 bases. The germline CDR1 and CDR2 sequences are SQVTM and ANQGSEA. The CDR3 consists of 14 residues. V gave up 6 bases and J gave up 5 bases; unmatched junction bases: 6. CDR3 region: CSVAGTGVNEKLFF. CDR3 nucleotides: TGCAGCGTAGCCGGGACAGGGGTGAATGAAAAACTGTTTTTT.

The chain links TRBV25-1 to TRBJ2-7, with 9 positions matching TRBD1. Germline values: CDR1 MGHDK, CDR2 SYGVNS. V shed 5 bases and J 4 bases; nucleotides not matched to a gene: 9. The CDR3 runs 15 residues. In DNA, the CDR3 is TGTGCCAGCAGTCATCCGGGACAGGGTGTTTACGAGCAGTACTTC. Translated: CASSHPGQGVYEQYF.

V and J are TRBV19 and TRBJ1-5; a possible D gene is TRBD1 (5 bases). Germline V gene data show CDR1 as LNHDA and CDR2 as SQIVND (reference sequence). The CDR3 has 17 amino acids. Trimming left V 0 bases short and J 2 bases short, with 14 bases between. The DNA of the CDR3 is TGTGCCAGTAGTATAGATGGGGGGGTCCTTCGCAATCAGCCCCAGCATTTT. This translates into CASSIDGGVLRNQPQHF.

The genes are TRBV29-1 and TRBJ1-2; unclear D gene. Germline V gives CDR1 SQVTM, CDR2 ANQGSEA. The CDR3 runs to 11 residues. V lost 7 bases to trimming and J lost 8 bases, with 14 bases between them. The chain's CDR3 is CSGGRDDGYTF. Written as DNA, the CDR3 is TGCAGCGGAGGACGCGATGACGGCTACACCTTC. The full variable domain, rest sourced from reference TRBV29-1 and TRBJ1-2, is SAVISQKPSRDICQRGTSLTIQCQVDSQVTMMFWYRQQPGQSLTLIATANQGSEATYESGFVIDKFPISRPNLTFSTLTVSNMSPEDSSIYLCSGGRDDGYTFGSGTRLTVV.

J is TRBJ1-1 and V is TRBV7-9; the D gene is possibly TRBD1 (5 bases). The CDR3 is 13 amino acids. With 4 bases removed from V and 1 base from J, the gap between germline ends came to 7 bases. The germline CDR1 and CDR2 sequences are SEHNR and FQNEAQ (reference sequence). The CDR3 region has the DNA TGTGCCAGCAGCTCCGGACAGAACACTGAAGCTTTCTTT. This codes for CASSSGQNTEAFF.

This chain connects TRBV4-1 to TRBJ2-5; no clear D gene. Germline values: CDR1 MGHRA, CDR2 YSYEKL. The CDR3 runs to 13 residues. With 1 base removed from V and 12 bases from J, the gap between germline ends came to 15 bases. CDR3 sequence (DNA): TGCGCCAGCAGCCAAGGAGTAACGGAGTCAAAGTACTTC. Protein: CASSQGVTESKYF.

V gene TRBV9 combines with J gene TRBJ2-1; possible D gene TRBD1, 6 bases. The CDR3 is 16 amino acids. V dropped 0 bases and J dropped 6 bases, with 16 bases sitting between them. The germline gives CDR1 SGDLS, CDR2 YYNGEE. The CDR3 protein is CASSVAGRGIPNEQFF. The CDR3 DNA follows: TGTGCCAGCAGCGTAGCCGGCAGGGGTATTCCCAATGAGCAGTTCTTC.